The present entry profiles one T cell receptor beta chain with its context. The antigen remains undetermined. Researchers ran the PCR with 60 Vbeta and 13 Jbeta primers. Only in-frame clones appear in the TCRdb table, and some are missing; sequencing was by immunoSEQ multiplex PCR. The sample lists 150,000 to 200,000 clones, about 80% seen once, with about 2% in the top ten. The sample belongs to a study of cytomegalovirus exposure and HLA in healthy donors. Study observations and caveats: Donors belonging to an Asian-associated ancestry cluster reportedly showed fewer N-insertions in productive TCRs than the approximately 670-donor mean, according to what a later analysis found. A previous analysis found most TCR beta V segments productive roughly 87% or roughly 30% of the time. In the analysis, some V segments, TRBV6-2 and TRBV6-3 included, were excluded as indistinguishable. Cytomegalovirus-associated status was assigned to approximately 160 TCR beta chains.

The germline gives CDR1 SNHLY, CDR2 FYNNEI. Trimming cost V 6 bases and J 3 bases, with 15 bases left between them. The CDR3 is made up of 14 amino acids. The genes are TRBV2 and TRBJ2-7, with D unclear. The sequence derives from a female donor in good health and CMV-seronegative. The sample was PBMCs. CDR3 DNA: TGTGCCAGCAGCTCGAGGCTTCCTAACTACGAGCAGTACTTC. Its translation: CASSSRLPNYEQYF.